This T cell receptor beta chain stems from a study of T cells in Graves' hyperthyroidism and ophthalmopathy. About the study: The blood sample was taken at first diagnosis, before treatment began.

This clonotype has a count of ten or more. Its specificity is not known. Germline-derived CDR1 and CDR2 are SGHVS and FQNEAQ. CDR3 size: 16 residues. Trimming removed 1 base from V and 2 bases from J; junction bases left unmatched: 3. Each diagnosis was grounded in clinical symptoms, serum thyroxine and TRAb, thyroid ultrasound, and orbital computed tomography. General study results and limits: Onset of ophthalmopathy came a median around 6.2 months after the model predicted it. The majority of expanded thyroid clonotypes above 0.001 also appeared in blood.

Amplified regions were TCR beta CDR3 sequences from RNA transcripts. The TCR CDR3 was amplified in a first-round RT-PCR using the HTBI primer set. TCRdb recomputed calls from the multiplex PCR reads with MiXCR, one row per CDR3 protein. In the table there are 350,000 to 400,000 distinct CDR3 sequences, approximately 15% of which are singletons. The V and J genes are TRBV7-8 and TRBJ2-3; 10 bases fit TRBD2. Sequenced material: blood. The receptor's source is a woman aged 30 to 39 with Graves' hyperthyroidism. CDR3 loop: CASSLGLAGVTDTQYF. CDR3 nucleotides: TGTGCCAGCAGCTTAGGGCTAGCGGGAGTCACAGATACGCAGTATTTT.